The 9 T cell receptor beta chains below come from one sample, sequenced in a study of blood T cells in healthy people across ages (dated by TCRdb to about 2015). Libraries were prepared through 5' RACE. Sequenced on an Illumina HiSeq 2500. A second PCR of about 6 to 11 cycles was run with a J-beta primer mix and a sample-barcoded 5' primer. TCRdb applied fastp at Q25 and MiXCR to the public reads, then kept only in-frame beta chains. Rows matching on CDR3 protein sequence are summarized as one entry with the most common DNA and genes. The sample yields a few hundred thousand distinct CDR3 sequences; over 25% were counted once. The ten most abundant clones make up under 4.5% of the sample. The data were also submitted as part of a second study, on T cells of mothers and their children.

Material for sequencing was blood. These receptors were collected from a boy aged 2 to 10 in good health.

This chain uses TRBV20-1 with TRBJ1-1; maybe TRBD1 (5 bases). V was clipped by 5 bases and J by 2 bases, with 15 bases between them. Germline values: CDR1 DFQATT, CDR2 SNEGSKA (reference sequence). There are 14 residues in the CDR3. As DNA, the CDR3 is TGCAGTGCTGAGGGGTTACAGTTTAACACTGAAGCTTTCTTT. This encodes CSAEGLQFNTEAFF.

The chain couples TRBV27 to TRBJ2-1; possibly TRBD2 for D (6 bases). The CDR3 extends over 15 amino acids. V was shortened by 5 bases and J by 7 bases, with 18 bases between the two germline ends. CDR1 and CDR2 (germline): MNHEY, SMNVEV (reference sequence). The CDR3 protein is CASSPTSLRFNEQFF. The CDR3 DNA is TGTGCCAGCAGTCCCACTAGCCTAAGATTTAATGAGCAGTTCTTC.

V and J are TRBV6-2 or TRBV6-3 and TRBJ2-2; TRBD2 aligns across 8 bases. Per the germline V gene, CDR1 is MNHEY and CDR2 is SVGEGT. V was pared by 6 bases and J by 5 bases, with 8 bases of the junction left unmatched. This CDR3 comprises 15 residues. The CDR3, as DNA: TGTGCCAGCAGCCGCCGGACTAGCAGGACCGGGGAGCTGTTTTTT. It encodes CASSRRTSRTGELFF.

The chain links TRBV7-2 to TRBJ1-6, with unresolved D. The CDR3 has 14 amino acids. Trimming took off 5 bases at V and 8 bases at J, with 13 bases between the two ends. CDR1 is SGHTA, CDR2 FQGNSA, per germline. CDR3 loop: CASSPRMRDSPLHF. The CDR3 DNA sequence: TGTGCCAGCAGCCCCAGGATGAGGGATTCACCCCTCCACTTT.

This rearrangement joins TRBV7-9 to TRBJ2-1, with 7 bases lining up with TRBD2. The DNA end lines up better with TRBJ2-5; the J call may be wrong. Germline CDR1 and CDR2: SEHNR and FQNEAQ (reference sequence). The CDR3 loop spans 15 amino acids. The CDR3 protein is CASSQLARPQETQYF. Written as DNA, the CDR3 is TGTGCCAGCAGCCAACTAGCGCGACCCCAAGAGACCCAGTACTTC.

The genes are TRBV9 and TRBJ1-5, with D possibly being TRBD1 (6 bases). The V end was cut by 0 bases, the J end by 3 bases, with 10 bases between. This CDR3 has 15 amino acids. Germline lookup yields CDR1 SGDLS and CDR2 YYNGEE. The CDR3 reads CASSVGGGANQPQHF. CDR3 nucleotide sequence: TGTGCCAGCAGCGTAGGAGGGGGGGCCAATCAGCCCCAGCATTTT.

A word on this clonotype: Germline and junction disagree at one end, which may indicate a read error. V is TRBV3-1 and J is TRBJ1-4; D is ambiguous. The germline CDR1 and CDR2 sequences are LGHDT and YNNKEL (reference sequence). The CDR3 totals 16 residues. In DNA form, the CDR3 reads TGTGCCAGCAGCCAAGATCTTTTCCCACTGCCTGAAAAGCTGTTTTTT. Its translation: CASSQDLFPLPEKLFF.

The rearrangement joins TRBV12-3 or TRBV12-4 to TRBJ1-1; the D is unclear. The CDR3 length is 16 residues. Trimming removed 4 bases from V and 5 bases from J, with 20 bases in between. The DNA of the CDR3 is TGTGCCAGCAGTTCCGGCCTTCGGCTTACGGGGACTGAAGCTTTCTTT. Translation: CASSSGLRLTGTEAFF.

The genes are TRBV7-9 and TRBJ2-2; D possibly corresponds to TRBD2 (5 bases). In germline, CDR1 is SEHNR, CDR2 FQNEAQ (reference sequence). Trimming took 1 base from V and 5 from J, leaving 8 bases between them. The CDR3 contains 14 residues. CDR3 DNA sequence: TGTGCCAGCAGCTTAGTGGGAGAGACCGGGGAGCTGTTTTTT. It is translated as CASSLVGETGELFF. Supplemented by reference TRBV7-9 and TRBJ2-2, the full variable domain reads DTGVSQNPRHKITKRGQNVTFRCDPISEHNRLYWYRQTLGQGPEFLTYFQNEAQLEKSRLLSDRFSAERPKGSFSTLEIQRTEQGDSAMYLCASSLVGETGELFFGEGSRLTVL.